Below are 5 T cell receptor beta chains sequenced from a single sample in a study of blood T cell repertoires in COVID-19. TCRdb keeps only in-frame clones here, not all; method: immunoSEQ multiplex PCR. The sample includes some 120,000 clones, approximately 86% of them seen just once. Sequencing was done on a sample of peripheral blood. These receptors all stem from a woman between 50 and 59 years old with active or convalescent COVID-19.

This chain connects TRBV5-1 to TRBJ1-2; TRBD1 is a possible D gene (6 bases). V shed 4 bases and J shed 4 bases, with 14 bases lying between them. Per the germline V gene, CDR1 is SGHRS and CDR2 is YFSETQ. CDR3 length: 14 residues. CDR3 residues: CASSAKQGSYGYTF. In DNA form, the CDR3 reads TGCGCCAGCAGCGCTAAACAGGGTAGCTATGGCTACACCTTC. Supplemented by reference TRBV5-1 and TRBJ1-2, the full variable domain reads KAGVTQTPRYLIKTRGQQVTLSCSPISGHRSVSWYQQTPGQGLQFLFEYFSETQRNKGNFPGRFSGRQFSNSRSEMNVSTLELGDSALYLCASSAKQGSYGYTFGSGTRLTVV.

This clone showed up just a few times. The chain combines TRBV18 with TRBJ2-1; 7 bases line up with TRBD2. Germline loops: CDR1 KGHSH, CDR2 LQKENI. J lost 2 bases, V lost 3 bases, and 7 bases had no gene match. The CDR3 runs 16 residues. The CDR3 DNA is TGTGCCAGCTCACCCTCTAGCGGCCTCACCTACAATGAGCAGTTCTTC. As protein: CASSPSSGLTYNEQFF.

The chain combines TRBV25-1 with TRBJ1-2, with D possibly matching TRBD1 (5 bases). The V end was cut by 1 base, the J end by 5 bases, with 8 bases between. Germline assignment: CDR1 MGHDK and CDR2 SYGVNS. This CDR3 is 13 amino acids long. This chain's CDR3 is CASSELAGYGYTF. The CDR3 region has the DNA TGTGCCAGCAGTGAATTGGCAGGGTATGGCTACACCTTC.

The chain joins TRBV4-1 to TRBJ2-2; the match to TRBD1 covers 10 bases. There are 14 residues in the CDR3. Germline V CDR1 and CDR2: MGHRA, YSYEKL. V lost 6 bases, J lost 6 bases, and 4 bases stayed unmatched. DNA for the CDR3: TGCGCCAGCAGTTTGGGACAGGGGTCCGGGGAGCTGTTTTTT. It translates to CASSLGQGSGELFF.

The CDR3 loop reads CAEGGSGYTF. The CDR3 DNA is TGTGCCGAGGGAGGGAGCGGCTACACCTTC. The chain has TRBV19 and TRBJ1-2; D ambiguous. Trimming shortened V by 11 bases and J by 8 bases, and 12 bases separated the two germline ends. CDR3 size: 10 residues. Per the germline V gene, CDR1 is LNHDA and CDR2 is SQIVND (reference sequence). Filled out from reference TRBV19 and TRBJ1-2, the complete variable domain reads DGGITQSPKYLFRKEGQNVTLSCEQNLNHDAMYWYRQDPGQGLRLIYYSQIVNDFQKGDIAEGYSVSREKKESFPLTVTSAQKNPTAFYLCAEGGSGYTFGSGTRLTVV.